This entry describes one TCR beta chain. Its antigen is still unknown. The CDR3 is 15 amino acids. In germline, CDR1 is LNHDA, CDR2 SQIVND (reference sequence). The sample comes from a study of T cells expressing NK-cell markers. For the study at large: Most of the eight sequenced donors tested HCMV-seropositive; one tested seronegative. Study-wide results and caveats: Several donors' CD3+CD56-NKG2C+ cells were dominated by the same clonotypes. Dominant NKG2C+ clonotypes made up roughly 1.0-8% of CD8+ T cells in more than 5 donors.

TCRdb reprocessed the 5' RACE reads and stores each CDR3 protein as one record, lacking DNA. Its table records over 150,000 distinct CDR3 sequences. The rearrangement joins TRBV19 to TRBJ2-4; TCRdb selects TRBD1, and the lack of DNA leaves this call unchecked. This TCR derives from a man aged 18 to 69 in good health. What was sequenced was blood T cells: a sorted CD56 or NKG2C T cell subset, CD4+ or CD8+ T cells, or bulk PBMC T cells (not recorded which). CDR3 in amino acids: CASRSPGRDKNIQYF.